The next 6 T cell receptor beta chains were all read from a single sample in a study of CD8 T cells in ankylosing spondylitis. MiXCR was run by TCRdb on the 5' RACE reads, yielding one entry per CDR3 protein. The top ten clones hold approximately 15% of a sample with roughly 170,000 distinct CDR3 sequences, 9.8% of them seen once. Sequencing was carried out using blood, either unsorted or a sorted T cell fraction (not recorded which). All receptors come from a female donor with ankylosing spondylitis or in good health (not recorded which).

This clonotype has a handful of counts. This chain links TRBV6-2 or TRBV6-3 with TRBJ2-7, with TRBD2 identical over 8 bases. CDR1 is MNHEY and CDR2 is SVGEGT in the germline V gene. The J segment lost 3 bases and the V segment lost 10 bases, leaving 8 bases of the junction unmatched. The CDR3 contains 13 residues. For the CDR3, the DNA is TGTGCCATCGGCGGGGGGACTCACTACGAGCAGTACTTC. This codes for CAIGGGTHYEQYF.

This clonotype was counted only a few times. The CDR3 is CSARGIMDRTYEQYF. Here the CDR3 DNA reads TGCAGTGCTAGAGGCATTATGGACAGAACCTACGAGCAGTACTTC. The V gene is TRBV20-1, the J gene TRBJ2-7; possible D gene TRBD1, 6 bases. This CDR3 is built from 15 residues. Trimming left V 1 base short and J 2 bases short, with 15 bases between. Germline CDR1 DFQATT, CDR2 SNEGSKA (reference sequence).

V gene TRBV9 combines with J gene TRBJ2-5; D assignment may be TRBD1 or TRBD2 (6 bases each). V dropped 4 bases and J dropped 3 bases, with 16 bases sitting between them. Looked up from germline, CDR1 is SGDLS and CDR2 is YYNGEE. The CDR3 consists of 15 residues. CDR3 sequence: CASSPGGTLKETQYF. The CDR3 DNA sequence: TGTGCCAGCAGCCCAGGAGGGACACTTAAAGAGACCCAGTACTTC. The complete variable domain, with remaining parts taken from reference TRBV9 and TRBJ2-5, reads DSGVTQTPKHLITATGQRVTLRCSPRSGDLSVYWYQQSLDQGLQFLIQYYNGEERAKGNILERFSAQQFPDLHSELNLSSLELGDSALYFCASSPGGTLKETQYFGPGTRLLVL.

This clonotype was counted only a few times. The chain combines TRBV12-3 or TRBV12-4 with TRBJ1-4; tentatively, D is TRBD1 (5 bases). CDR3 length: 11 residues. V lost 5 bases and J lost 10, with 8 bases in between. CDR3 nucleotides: TGTGCCAGCAGTCCCGGGGGAAAACTGTTTTTT. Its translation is CASSPGGKLFF.

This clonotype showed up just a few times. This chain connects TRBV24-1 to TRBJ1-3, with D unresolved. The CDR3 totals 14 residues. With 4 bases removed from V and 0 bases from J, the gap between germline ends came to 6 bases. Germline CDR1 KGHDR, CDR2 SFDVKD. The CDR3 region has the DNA TGTGCCACCAGTGACCCAAGCTCTGGAAACACCATATATTTT. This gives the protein CATSDPSSGNTIYF.

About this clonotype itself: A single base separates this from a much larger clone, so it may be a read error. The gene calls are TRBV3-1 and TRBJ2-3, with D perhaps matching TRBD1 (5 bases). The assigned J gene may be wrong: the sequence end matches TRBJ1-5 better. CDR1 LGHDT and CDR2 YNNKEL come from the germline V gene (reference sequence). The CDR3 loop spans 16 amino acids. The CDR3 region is CASSRGLGEVYSTQHF. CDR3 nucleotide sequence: TGTGCCAGCAGCCGCGGCTTGGGGGAAGTCTACAGTACGCAGCATTTT.